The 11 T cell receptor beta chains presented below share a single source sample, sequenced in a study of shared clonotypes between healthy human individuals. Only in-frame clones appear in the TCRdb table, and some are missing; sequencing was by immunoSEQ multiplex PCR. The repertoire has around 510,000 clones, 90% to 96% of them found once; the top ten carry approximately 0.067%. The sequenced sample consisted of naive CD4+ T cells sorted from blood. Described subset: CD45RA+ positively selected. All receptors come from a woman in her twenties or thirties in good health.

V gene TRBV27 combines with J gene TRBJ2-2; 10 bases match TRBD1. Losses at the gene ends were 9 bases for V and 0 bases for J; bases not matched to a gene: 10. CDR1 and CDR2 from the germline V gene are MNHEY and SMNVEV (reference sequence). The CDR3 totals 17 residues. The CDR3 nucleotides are TGTGCCAGGCCGGACAGGGGGAAAGACGCGAACACCGGGGAGCTGTTTTTT. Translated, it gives CARPDRGKDANTGELFF.

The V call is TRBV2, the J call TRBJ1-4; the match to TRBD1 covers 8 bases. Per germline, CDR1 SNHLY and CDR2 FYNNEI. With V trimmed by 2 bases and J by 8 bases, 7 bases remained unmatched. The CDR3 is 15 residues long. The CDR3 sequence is CASSEPPPGGEKLFF. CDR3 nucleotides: TGTGCCAGCAGTGAACCCCCCCCAGGGGGCGAAAAACTGTTTTTT.

CDR3 loop: CASSSRTSGRNTGELFF. In DNA form, the CDR3 reads TGTGCCAGCAGTTCTCGGACTAGCGGGAGGAACACCGGGGAGCTGTTTTTT. This chain connects TRBV7-9 to TRBJ2-2; TRBD2 matches at 13 bases. From germline, CDR1 is SEHNR and CDR2 FQNEAQ (reference sequence). J lost 1 base, V lost 6 bases, and 5 bases had no gene match. CDR3 size: 17 residues.

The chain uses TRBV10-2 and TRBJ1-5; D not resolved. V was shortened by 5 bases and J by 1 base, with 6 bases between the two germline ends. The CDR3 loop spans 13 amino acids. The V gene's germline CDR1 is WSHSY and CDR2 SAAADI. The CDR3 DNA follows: TGCGCCAGCAGTATCCGAAGCAATCAGCCCCAGCATTTT. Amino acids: CASSIRSNQPQHF.

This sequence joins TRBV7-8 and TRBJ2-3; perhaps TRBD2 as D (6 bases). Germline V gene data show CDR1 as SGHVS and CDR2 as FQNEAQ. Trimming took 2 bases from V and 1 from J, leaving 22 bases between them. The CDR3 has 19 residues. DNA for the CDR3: TGTGCCAGCAGCTTACTGTACCGAACCGGCGGGAACCGCACAGATACGCAGTATTTT. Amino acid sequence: CASSLLYRTGGNRTDTQYF.

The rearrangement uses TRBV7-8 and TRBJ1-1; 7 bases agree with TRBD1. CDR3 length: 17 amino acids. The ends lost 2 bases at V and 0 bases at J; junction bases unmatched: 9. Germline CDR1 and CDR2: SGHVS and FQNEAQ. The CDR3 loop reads CASSLRRGQAMNTEAFF. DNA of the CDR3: TGTGCCAGCAGCTTACGCCGAGGACAGGCCATGAACACTGAAGCTTTCTTT.

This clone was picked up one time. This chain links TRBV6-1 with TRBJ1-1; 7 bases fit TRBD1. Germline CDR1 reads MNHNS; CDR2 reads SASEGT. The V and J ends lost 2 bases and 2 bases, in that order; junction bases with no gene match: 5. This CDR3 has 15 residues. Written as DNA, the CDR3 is TGTGCCAGCAGTGAACTCACAGGGGCAAACACTGAAGCTTTCTTT. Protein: CASSELTGANTEAFF.

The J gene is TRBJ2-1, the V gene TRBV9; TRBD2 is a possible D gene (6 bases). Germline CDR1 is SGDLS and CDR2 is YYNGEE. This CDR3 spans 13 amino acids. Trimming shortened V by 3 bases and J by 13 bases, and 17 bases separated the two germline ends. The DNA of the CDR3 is TGTGCCAGCAGCGCCCCCGGGACTGTCGCACAGTTCTTC. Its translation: CASSAPGTVAQFF.

The CDR3 here is CASSYLTGGQPQHF. CDR3 coding DNA: TGTGCCAGCAGTTATCTTACAGGGGGTCAGCCCCAGCATTTT. The chain employs TRBV6-5 and TRBJ1-5, with TRBD1 identical over 8 bases. CDR1 is MNHEY and CDR2 is SVGAGI in the germline V gene. The CDR3 consists of 14 residues. V lost 3 bases to trimming and J lost 6 bases; unmatched junction nucleotides: 4.

CDR3 residues: CASSSRGPYNYGYTF. The CDR3 nucleotides read TGTGCCAGCAGTTCACGTGGGCCTTATAACTATGGCTACACCTTC. This chain links TRBV6-5 with TRBJ1-2; D remains ambiguous. The germline CDR1 and CDR2 sequences are MNHEY and SVGAGI. The CDR3 runs to 15 residues. V dropped 4 bases and J dropped 1 base, with 13 bases sitting between them.

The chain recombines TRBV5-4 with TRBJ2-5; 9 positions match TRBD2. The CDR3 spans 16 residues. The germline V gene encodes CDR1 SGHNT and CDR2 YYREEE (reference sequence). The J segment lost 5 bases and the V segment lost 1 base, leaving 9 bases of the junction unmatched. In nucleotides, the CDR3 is TGTGCCAGCAGCTTGTCGAGTAGCGGGAGCTATGAGACCCAGTACTTC. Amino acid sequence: CASSLSSSGSYETQYF.